The 28 T cell receptor beta chains listed next were all sequenced from one sample in a study of cytotoxic CD8 clonotypes in ibrutinib-treated CLL. The assay was immunoSEQ multiplex PCR, and TCRdb's table has in-frame clones only and misses some. Here the sample spans 200,000 to 250,000 clones, roughly 70% being singletons. The sequences come from PBMCs, collected after 24 months of ibrutinib treatment. Source of these receptors: a human donor with chronic lymphocytic leukemia.

The rearrangement links TRBV5-6 to TRBJ1-1, with a weak D call TRBD1 (5 bases). Germline V gene lookup returns CDR1 SGHDT and CDR2 YYEEEE. V was clipped by 1 base and J by 7 bases, with 17 bases between them. This CDR3 is 15 amino acids long. This chain's CDR3 is CASSLFQGPYDEAFF. In DNA form, the CDR3 reads TGTGCCAGCAGCTTGTTCCAGGGCCCCTATGATGAAGCTTTCTTT.

The chain links TRBV19 to TRBJ2-5; TRBD2 is a possible D gene (6 bases). CDR1 is LNHDA and CDR2 is SQIVND in the germline V gene (reference sequence). The CDR3 runs to 13 residues. The ends were cut back, 6 bases at V and 4 bases at J, with 12 bases in the middle. CDR3 in amino acids: CASSKGTLETQYF. For the CDR3, the DNA is TGTGCCAGTAGCAAGGGGACTTTAGAGACCCAGTACTTC. The full variable domain, completed using reference TRBV19 and TRBJ2-5, is DGGITQSPKYLFRKEGQNVTLSCEQNLNHDAMYWYRQDPGQGLRLIYYSQIVNDFQKGDIAEGYSVSREKKESFPLTVTSAQKNPTAFYLCASSKGTLETQYFGPGTRLLVL.

V and J are TRBV5-1 and TRBJ2-1, with D perhaps TRBD2 (5 bases). CDR1 is SGHRS and CDR2 is YFSETQ in the germline V gene. The V and J ends lost 0 bases and 0 bases respectively, with 10 bases between them. This CDR3 has 16 residues. CDR3 amino acids: CASSLERLSSYNEQFF. The CDR3, as DNA: TGCGCCAGCAGCTTGGAGCGGCTGAGCTCCTACAATGAGCAGTTCTTC.

A few counts support this clone. The chain is built from TRBV27 and TRBJ1-3; the D is unclear. This CDR3 spans 12 amino acids. Germline CDR1 MNHEY, CDR2 SMNVEV (reference sequence). V gave up 8 bases and J gave up 0 bases, with 5 bases separating them. The CDR3 region is CASRNSGNTIYF. CDR3 nucleotide sequence: TGTGCCAGCCGTAACTCTGGAAACACCATATATTTT.

V usage is TRBV5-8 and J usage is TRBJ1-4; D not certain. Germline loops: CDR1 SGHTS, CDR2 YDEGEE. The CDR3 is made up of 12 amino acids. Trimming shortened V by 3 bases and J by 5 bases, and 5 bases separated the two germline ends. CDR3 DNA: TGTGCCAGCAGCTGGATGAATGAAAAACTGTTTTTT. This codes for CASSWMNEKLFF.

This chain links TRBV20-1 with TRBJ1-5; D uncertain. The length of the CDR3 is 10 residues. V lost 6 bases and J 4 bases, leaving 4 bases between the germline ends. Germline V gene data show CDR1 as DFQATT and CDR2 as SNEGSKA (reference sequence). Here the CDR3 DNA reads TGCAGTGCCGGTAATCAGCCCCAGCATTTT. This gives the protein CSAGNQPQHF.

This rearrangement joins TRBV7-8 to TRBJ2-7; D unresolved. The germline CDR1 and CDR2 sequences are SGHVS and FQNEAQ. The V end lost 2 bases, the J end lost 4 bases, and 6 bases lay between the germline ends. The CDR3 totals 12 residues. CDR3 region: CASSLILYEQYF. In DNA form, the CDR3 reads TGTGCCAGCAGCTTAATTCTATACGAGCAGTACTTC.

The V and J genes are TRBV19 and TRBJ2-3; D unclear. Trimming cost V 4 bases and J 2 bases, with 10 bases left between them. The CDR3 extends over 14 amino acids. The germline gives CDR1 LNHDA, CDR2 SQIVND (reference sequence). CDR3 residues: CASSRTSITDTQYF. The CDR3 coding sequence is TGTGCCAGTAGTAGGACCTCAATCACAGATACGCAGTATTTT.

The chain links TRBV6-5 to TRBJ2-7; 7 bases are a match to TRBD1. The CDR3 has 14 amino acids. The V segment lost 8 bases and the J segment 6 bases; nucleotides outside the gene matches: 13. CDR1 MNHEY and CDR2 SVGAGI come from the germline V gene. The CDR3 reads CASAFGHPGGEQYF. In nucleotides, the CDR3 is TGTGCCAGCGCCTTCGGACACCCAGGGGGCGAGCAGTACTTC.

This clone was counted a few times. The chain joins TRBV20-1 to TRBJ1-2, with D perhaps matching TRBD1 (5 bases). This CDR3 region has 11 residues. Trimming cost V 6 bases and J 8 bases, with 13 bases left between them. Germline-derived CDR1 and CDR2 are DFQATT and SNEGSKA (reference sequence). CDR3 sequence (DNA): TGCAGTGCGTCGTCCAGGGAGGGCTACACCTTC. Translation: CSASSREGYTF.

The chain carries TRBV4-1 and TRBJ2-7; weak D call: TRBD1 (6 bases). The CDR3 length is 15 residues. The germline V gene has CDR1 MGHRA and CDR2 YSYEKL. Trimming pared 0 bases from V and 4 bases from J, leaving 13 bases between. The CDR3 here is CASSQERERGYEQYF. CDR3 nucleotides: TGCGCCAGCAGCCAAGAAAGGGAAAGGGGGTACGAGCAGTACTTC.

The rearrangement joins TRBV20-1 to TRBJ2-4, with D unclear. Trimming shortened V by 5 bases and J by 8 bases, and 10 bases separated the two germline ends. This CDR3 is 11 amino acids long. CDR1 and CDR2 (germline): DFQATT, SNEGSKA (reference sequence). For the CDR3, the DNA is TGCAGTGCTTCCCTCTCCGACATTCAGTACTTC. Amino acid sequence: CSASLSDIQYF.

Note on this clone: Other DNA sequences in the same sample also yield this CDR3. The chain couples TRBV5-1 to TRBJ1-1; no firm D call. The CDR3 runs to 13 residues. V gave up 0 bases and J gave up 0 bases, with 3 bases separating them. The germline gives CDR1 SGHRS, CDR2 YFSETQ. CDR3 bases: TGCGCCAGCAGCTTGGAGTTGAACACTGAAGCTTTCTTT. Encoded protein: CASSLELNTEAFF. Combining the CDR3 with reference TRBV5-1 and TRBJ1-1 gives the whole variable domain KAGVTQTPRYLIKTRGQQVTLSCSPISGHRSVSWYQQTPGQGLQFLFEYFSETQRNKGNFPGRFSGRQFSNSRSEMNVSTLELGDSALYLCASSLELNTEAFFGQGTRLTVV.

The gene calls are TRBV28 and TRBJ2-1; the match to TRBD1 covers 11 bases. The V gene end was trimmed by 6 bases and the J gene end by 4 bases; junction bases not matched to a gene: 5. The germline V gene has CDR1 MDHEN and CDR2 SYDVKM. The length of the CDR3 is 15 residues. CDR3 sequence (DNA): TGTGCCAGCAGGGCCGGGACAGGGGGTTACAATGAGCAGTTCTTC. Its protein product is CASRAGTGGYNEQFF.

This clone was seen only a few times. The V call is TRBV6-4, the J call TRBJ1-2; D call uncertain. V gave up 3 bases and J gave up 8 bases, with 13 bases separating them. Germline V gene lookup returns CDR1 MRHNA and CDR2 SNTAGT. The CDR3 sequence is 13 residues long. CDR3 coding DNA: TGTGCCAGCAGTGAGTGGGGAGTAAAAGGCTACACCTTC. It yields the protein CASSEWGVKGYTF.

The genes are TRBV29-1 and TRBJ2-3, with D possibly called TRBD1 or TRBD2 (5 bases each). Trimming left V 5 bases short and J 11 bases short, with 20 bases between. The CDR3 covers 13 residues. The germline gives CDR1 SQVTM, CDR2 ANQGSEA. The CDR3 here is CSVLEGETGRQYF. The CDR3 region has the DNA TGCAGCGTTCTTGAGGGTGAAACAGGCAGGCAGTATTTT.

The CDR3 DNA is TGTGCCAGCAGTGAACGGTCAGGGGGCTGGGAGACCCAGTACTTC. It encodes CASSERSGGWETQYF. This chain uses TRBV2 with TRBJ2-5; 8 nucleotides line up with TRBD1. The germline V gene encodes CDR1 SNHLY and CDR2 FYNNEI. CDR3 size: 15 residues. The V segment lost 2 bases and the J segment 5 bases; nucleotides outside the gene matches: 7. Full variable domain (outside the CDR3, taken from reference TRBV2 and TRBJ2-5): EPEVTQTPSHQVTQMGQEVILRCVPISNHLYFYWYRQILGQKVEFLVSFYNNEISEKSEIFDDQFSVERPDGSNFTLKIRSTKLEDSAMYFCASSERSGGWETQYFGPGTRLLVL.

This chain links TRBV6-6 with TRBJ2-3, with a tentative D call TRBD2 (5 bases). This CDR3 contains 15 residues. Germline values: CDR1 MNHNY, CDR2 SVGAGI (reference sequence). V gave up 0 bases and J gave up 1 base, with 8 bases separating them. The CDR3 sequence: CASSYSEVGTDTQYF. CDR3 nucleotide sequence: TGTGCCAGCAGTTACTCGGAGGTCGGCACAGATACGCAGTATTTT.

This clone was counted at least ten times. The V and J genes are TRBV29-1 and TRBJ1-2; no definite D call. Trimming took off 4 bases at V and 2 bases at J, with 5 bases between the two ends. Per germline, CDR1 SQVTM and CDR2 ANQGSEA. The CDR3 spans 11 residues. This CDR3 reads CSVVTNYGYTF. The DNA of the CDR3 is TGCAGCGTTGTGACCAACTATGGCTACACCTTC.

V usage is TRBV18 and J usage is TRBJ2-7, with 8 bases fitting TRBD2. V was clipped by 8 bases and J by 2 bases; unmatched bases: 11. The germline gives CDR1 KGHSH, CDR2 LQKENI. CDR3 length equals 15 residues. The CDR3 bases are TGTGCCAGCACCAGATCGGGGACTAGGGCCTACGAGCAGTACTTC. The encoded protein is CASTRSGTRAYEQYF.

This clone turned up a few times. The chain uses TRBV9 and TRBJ2-1; the D gene is possibly TRBD2 (5 bases). This CDR3 has 12 residues. Looked up from germline, CDR1 is SGDLS and CDR2 is YYNGEE. Trimming took 0 bases from V and 8 from J, leaving 6 bases between them. The CDR3 region has the DNA TGTGCCAGCAGCGTAGAACTAGATGAGCAGTTCTTC. Encoded protein: CASSVELDEQFF.

This clone was seen only a few times. V and J are TRBV13 and TRBJ2-3; possible D gene TRBD2, 6 bases. Germline CDR1 is PRHDT and CDR2 is FYEKMQ (reference sequence). The CDR3 sequence is 12 residues long. V lost 4 bases and J lost 5, with 7 bases in between. Here the CDR3 reads CASSSEGDTQYF. CDR3 DNA: TGTGCCAGCAGCTCGGAGGGAGATACGCAGTATTTT.

This clone was counted only a few times. The chain is built from TRBV2 and TRBJ1-5; no clear D gene. Germline V lookup: CDR1 SNHLY, CDR2 FYNNEI. The CDR3 covers 15 residues. V shed 6 bases and J shed 2 bases, with 14 bases lying between them. This chain's CDR3 is CASREREIGNQPQHF. The CDR3 DNA reads TGTGCCAGCAGGGAGAGGGAAATCGGCAATCAGCCCCAGCATTTT.

The chain recombines TRBV28 with TRBJ1-6, with 10 bases matching TRBD1. Germline V CDR1 and CDR2: MDHEN, SYDVKM. The CDR3 spans 14 residues. Germline trimming cut 7 bases from V and 8 bases from J; bases unmatched to any gene: 5. The CDR3 is CASNDRGLYSPLHF. The CDR3 region has the DNA TGTGCCAGCAACGACAGGGGGCTCTATTCACCCCTCCACTTT.

The chain couples TRBV19 to TRBJ2-2, with 7 bases that match TRBD2. Germline V gene data show CDR1 as LNHDA and CDR2 as SQIVND (reference sequence). The J segment lost 6 bases and the V segment lost 7 bases, leaving 11 bases of the junction unmatched. This CDR3 spans 15 amino acids. Here the CDR3 reads CASIRAGDWAGELFF. In nucleotides, the CDR3 is TGTGCCAGTATCCGGGCGGGAGATTGGGCCGGGGAGCTGTTTTTT.

The rearrangement joins TRBV28 to TRBJ2-7; 10 bases map to TRBD1. The germline V gene encodes CDR1 MDHEN and CDR2 SYDVKM. This CDR3 has 14 residues. Losses at the gene ends were 6 bases for V and 6 bases for J; bases not matched to a gene: 8. This chain's CDR3 is CASRPTGGLLEQYF. CDR3 nucleotide sequence: TGTGCCAGCAGGCCGACAGGGGGCCTCCTCGAGCAGTACTTC.

The V and J genes are TRBV6-6 and TRBJ1-5, with D perhaps TRBD1 (6 bases). CDR1 is MNHNY and CDR2 is SVGAGI in the germline V gene (reference sequence). CDR3 size: 15 residues. V dropped 3 bases and J dropped 0 bases, with 9 bases sitting between them. Here the CDR3 reads CASSYGTPSNQPQHF. Written as DNA, the CDR3 is TGTGCCAGCAGTTATGGGACACCTAGCAATCAGCCCCAGCATTTT.

V is TRBV5-1 and J is TRBJ2-6; TRBD1 matches 8 bases. The V gene end was trimmed by 3 bases and the J gene end by 0 bases; junction bases not matched to a gene: 8. The germline gives CDR1 SGHRS, CDR2 YFSETQ. The CDR3 runs to 18 residues. DNA of the CDR3: TGCGCCAGCAGCTCCGGACAGGGAGGCCTCTCTGGGGCCAACGTCCTGACTTTC. It yields the protein CASSSGQGGLSGANVLTF.